The T cell receptor beta chain under discussion was sequenced for a study of blood T cells in healthy people across ages. Germline loops: CDR1 SGHTA, CDR2 FQGNSA. Trimming took 4 bases from V and 6 from J; bases not matched to a gene: 6. This CDR3 is built from 15 residues. Next came a second PCR, run for about 7 to 12 cycles, which used a sample-barcoded 5' primer along with a J-beta primer mix. One entry per CDR3 protein results from TCRdb running MiXCR on the 5' RACE reads. The table has just over 1 million distinct CDR3 sequences, 40% to 45% seen once. The J gene is TRBJ2-5, the V gene TRBV7-2; TRBD2 aligns across 12 bases. The sequence was obtained from a woman aged 55-70 years in good health. Sequences were obtained from blood. The CDR3 nucleotides are TGTGCCAGCAGCTCCGGACTAGCGGGGTTAAAGACCCAGTACTTC. Translated: CASSSGLAGLKTQYF.